The 5 T cell receptor beta chains in this list originate from one sample, sequenced in a study of blood T cells in healthy people across ages (dated by TCRdb to the mid-2010s). The library was prepared using 5' RACE. Sequencing relied on an Illumina HiSeq 2500. A second PCR of about 6 to 11 cycles was performed with a sample-barcoded 5' primer and a J-beta primer mix. The public sequencing data were trimmed at Q25 with fastp and processed into clonotypes with MiXCR by TCRdb, which kept only in-frame beta chains. Rows are combined by CDR3 protein, so each entry shows the most common genes and DNA. Present in this sample are about 620,000 distinct CDR3 sequences, over 20% of which were seen just once. The ten largest account for 3.6% of the sample. Specimen: blood. All receptors derive from an older man in good health.

This clonotype has only a few counts. The chain joins TRBV2 to TRBJ2-3; D gene ambiguous. Trimming took off 4 bases at V and 6 bases at J, with 11 bases between the two ends. The CDR3 is 13 residues long. Germline V CDR1 and CDR2: SNHLY, FYNNEI. The CDR3, as DNA: TGTGCCAGCAGTGTGAAGGGTTTCGATACGCAGTATTTT. The encoded protein is CASSVKGFDTQYF.

This clonotype turned up a few times. The J gene is TRBJ2-3, the V gene TRBV20-1, with 13 bases that match TRBD2. The CDR3 is 16 amino acids. V gave up 1 base and J gave up 3 bases; unmatched junction bases: 4. Germline values: CDR1 DFQATT, CDR2 SNEGSKA (reference sequence). CDR3 sequence reads: CSARGWTSGRTDTQYF. The CDR3 coding sequence is TGCAGTGCTAGAGGGTGGACTAGCGGGAGAACAGATACGCAGTATTTT.

The chain carries TRBV20-1 and TRBJ1-4; D is perhaps TRBD1 (5 bases). This CDR3 is built from 12 residues. The germline V and J ends were trimmed by 6 bases and 5 bases, with 10 bases remaining between them. CDR1 DFQATT and CDR2 SNEGSKA come from the germline V gene (reference sequence). The CDR3 DNA is TGCAGTGCCCCGGGACGGAATGAAAAACTGTTTTTT. This encodes CSAPGRNEKLFF.

The rearrangement joins TRBV25-1 to TRBJ1-4, with 8 bases that match TRBD1. From germline, CDR1 is MGHDK and CDR2 SYGVNS. The CDR3 runs 15 residues. The junction had 5 bases not matched to a gene; V was cut back by 1 base and J by 7 bases. The CDR3 sequence: CASSESGGWGEKLFF. The CDR3 DNA follows: TGTGCCAGCAGTGAATCAGGGGGCTGGGGTGAAAAACTGTTTTTT.

The V and J genes are TRBV7-9 and TRBJ1-5, with 8 bases lining up with TRBD1. Per the germline V gene, CDR1 is SEHNR and CDR2 is FQNEAQ (reference sequence). This CDR3 has 15 amino acids. Germline trimming cut 1 base from V and 5 bases from J; bases unmatched to any gene: 4. CDR3 nucleotide sequence: TGTGCCAGCAGCTTAGGGCCGACAGGGGATCAGCCCCAGCATTTT. Protein: CASSLGPTGDQPQHF.